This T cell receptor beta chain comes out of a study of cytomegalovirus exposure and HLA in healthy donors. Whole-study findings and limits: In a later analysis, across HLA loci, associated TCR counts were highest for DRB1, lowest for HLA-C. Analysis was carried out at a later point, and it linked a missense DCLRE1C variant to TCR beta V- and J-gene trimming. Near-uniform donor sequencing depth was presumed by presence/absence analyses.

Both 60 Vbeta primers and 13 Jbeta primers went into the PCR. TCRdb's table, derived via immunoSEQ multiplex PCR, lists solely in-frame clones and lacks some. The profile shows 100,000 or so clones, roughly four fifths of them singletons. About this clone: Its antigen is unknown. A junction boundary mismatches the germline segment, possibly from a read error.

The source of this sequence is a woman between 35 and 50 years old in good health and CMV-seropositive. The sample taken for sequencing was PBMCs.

CDR3 nucleotides: TGTGCCAGCAGCGAAGGGACAGGGATCTACGAGCAGTACTTC. Protein: CASSEGTGIYEQYF. This chain connects TRBV2 to TRBJ2-7, with TRBD1 matching over 9 bases. From germline, CDR1 is SNHLY and CDR2 FYNNEI. This CDR3 contains 14 residues.